This T cell receptor (beta chain) came from a study of T cell repertoires in cytomegalovirus infection. On the study more broadly: Public TCR beta signature analysis indicated the presence of both CMV infection and matching HLA type.

Using its own MiXCR run on the reads, TCRdb lists one record per CDR3 protein. Of approximately 490,000 distinct CDR3 sequences in the sample, approximately 10% were seen once. Overall study findings and caveats: The ex vivo response showed dominance by HLA-C-restricted CMV-specific TCR beta clonotypes.

Remarks on this clonotype: What it binds is unknown.

The V and J ends lost 8 bases and 2 bases respectively, with 10 bases between them. In germline, CDR1 is MDHEN, CDR2 SYDVKM. The CDR3 totals 13 residues. The receptor was derived from a human donor in good health (CMV status not recorded). Some clones in this sample may be carry-over from other donors' samples. The gene calls are TRBV28 and TRBJ1-3, with unresolved D. Sequenced input: PBMCs. CDR3 loop: CASFSSPGNTIYF. CDR3 bases: TGTGCCAGCTTCAGCTCCCCTGGAAACACCATATATTTT.